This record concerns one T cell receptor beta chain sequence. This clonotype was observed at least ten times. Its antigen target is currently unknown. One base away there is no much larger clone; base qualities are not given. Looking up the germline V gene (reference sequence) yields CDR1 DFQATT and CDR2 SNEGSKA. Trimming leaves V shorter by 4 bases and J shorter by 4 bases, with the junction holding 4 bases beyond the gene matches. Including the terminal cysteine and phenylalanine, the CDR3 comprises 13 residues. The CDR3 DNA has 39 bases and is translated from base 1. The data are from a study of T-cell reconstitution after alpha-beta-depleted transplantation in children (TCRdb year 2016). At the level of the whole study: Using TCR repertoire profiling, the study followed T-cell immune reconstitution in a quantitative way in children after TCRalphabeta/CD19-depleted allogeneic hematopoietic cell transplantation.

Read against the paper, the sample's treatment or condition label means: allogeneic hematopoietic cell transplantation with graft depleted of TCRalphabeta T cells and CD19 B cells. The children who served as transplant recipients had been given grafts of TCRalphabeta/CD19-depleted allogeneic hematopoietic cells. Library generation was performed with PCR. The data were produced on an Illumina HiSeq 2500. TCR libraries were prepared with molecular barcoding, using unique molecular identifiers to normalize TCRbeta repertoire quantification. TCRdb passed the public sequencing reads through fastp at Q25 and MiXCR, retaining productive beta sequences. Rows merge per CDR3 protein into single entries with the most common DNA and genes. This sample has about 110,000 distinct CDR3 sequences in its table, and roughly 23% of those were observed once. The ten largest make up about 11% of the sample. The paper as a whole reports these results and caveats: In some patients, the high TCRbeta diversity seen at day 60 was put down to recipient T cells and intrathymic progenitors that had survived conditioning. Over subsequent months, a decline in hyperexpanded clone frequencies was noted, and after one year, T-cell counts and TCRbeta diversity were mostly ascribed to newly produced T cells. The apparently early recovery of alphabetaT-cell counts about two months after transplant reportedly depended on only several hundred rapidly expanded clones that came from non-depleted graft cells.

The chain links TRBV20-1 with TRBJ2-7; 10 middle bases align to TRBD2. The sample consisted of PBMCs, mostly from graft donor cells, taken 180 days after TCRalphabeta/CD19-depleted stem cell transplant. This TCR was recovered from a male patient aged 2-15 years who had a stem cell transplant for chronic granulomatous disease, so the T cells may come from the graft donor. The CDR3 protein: CSATTSGFYEQYF. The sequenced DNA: TGCAGTGCTACGACTAGCGGGTTTTACGAGCAGTACTTC.